This T cell receptor (beta chain) was captured in a study of T-cell reconstitution after alpha-beta-depleted transplantation in children. Study observations and caveats: Among T cells one year after transplant, newly produced cells accounted for most counts and diversity. Several hundred graft clones that had expanded were reportedly the source of alpha-beta T cells about two months after transplant.

Germline assignment: CDR1 SGHVS and CDR2 FNYEAQ. Trimming cost V 1 base and J 6 bases; bases outside gene matches: 12. The CDR3 loop spans 18 amino acids. This clonotype was counted at least ten times. Its antigen is unknown. Unique molecular identifiers were incorporated during preparation of the TCRbeta library. One entry per CDR3 protein results from TCRdb running MiXCR on the PCR reads. The top ten clones hold 30% to 40% of a sample with tens of thousands of distinct CDR3 sequences, roughly half of them seen once. The sequence was collected from a boy younger than two with SCID, due to receive a stem cell transplant. The chain carries TRBV7-6 and TRBJ2-3; TRBD2 matches 11 bases. The sequenced sample was peripheral blood, obtained before TCRalphabeta/CD19-depleted stem cell transplant. In DNA, the CDR3 is TGTGCCAGCAGCTTAGGTACCAGCCCGGGACTAGCGGAGGATACGCAGTATTTT. Its protein product is CASSLGTSPGLAEDTQYF. The whole variable domain, filled in from reference TRBV7-6 and TRBJ2-3, reads GAGVSQSPRYKVTKRGQDVALRCDPISGHVSLYWYRQALGQGPEFLTYFNYEAQQDKSGLPNDRFSAERPEGSISTLTIQRTEQRDSAMYRCASSLGTSPGLAEDTQYFGPGTRLTVL.